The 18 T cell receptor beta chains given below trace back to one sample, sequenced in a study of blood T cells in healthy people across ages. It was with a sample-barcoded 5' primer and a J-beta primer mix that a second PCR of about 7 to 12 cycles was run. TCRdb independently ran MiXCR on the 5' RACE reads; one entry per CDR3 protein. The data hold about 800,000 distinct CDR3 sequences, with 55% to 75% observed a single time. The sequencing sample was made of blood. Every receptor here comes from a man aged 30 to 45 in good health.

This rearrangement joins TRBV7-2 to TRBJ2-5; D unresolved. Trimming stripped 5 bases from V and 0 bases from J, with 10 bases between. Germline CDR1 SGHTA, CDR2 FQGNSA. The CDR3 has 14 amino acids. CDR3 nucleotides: TGTGCCAGCAGCGTGGATCGGAACCAAGAGACCCAGTACTTC. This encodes CASSVDRNQETQYF.

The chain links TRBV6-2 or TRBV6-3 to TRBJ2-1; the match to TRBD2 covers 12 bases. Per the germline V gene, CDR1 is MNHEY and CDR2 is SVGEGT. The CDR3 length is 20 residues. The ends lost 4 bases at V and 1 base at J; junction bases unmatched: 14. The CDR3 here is CASSSGTSGRGASSYNEQFF. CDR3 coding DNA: TGTGCCAGCAGTTCCGGGACTAGCGGGCGGGGGGCGAGTTCCTACAATGAGCAGTTCTTC.

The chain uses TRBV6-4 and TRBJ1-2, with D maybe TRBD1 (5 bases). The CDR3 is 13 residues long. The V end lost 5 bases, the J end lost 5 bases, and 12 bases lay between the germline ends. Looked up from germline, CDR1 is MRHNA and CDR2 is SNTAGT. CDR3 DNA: TGTGCCAGCAGTCGGGACGGAAAATATGGCTACACCTTC. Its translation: CASSRDGKYGYTF.

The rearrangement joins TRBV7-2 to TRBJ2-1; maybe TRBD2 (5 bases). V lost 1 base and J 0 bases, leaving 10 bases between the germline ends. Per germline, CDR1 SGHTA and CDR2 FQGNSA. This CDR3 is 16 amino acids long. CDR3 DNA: TGTGCCAGCAGCTTAGTCAGCGGCCGCTCCTACAATGAGCAGTTCTTC. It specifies CASSLVSGRSYNEQFF. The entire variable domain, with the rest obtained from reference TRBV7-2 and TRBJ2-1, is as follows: GAGVSQSPSNKVTEKGKDVELRCDPISGHTALYWYRQSLGQGLEFLIYFQGNSAPDKSGLPSDRFSAERTGGSVSTLTIQRTQQEDSAVYLCASSLVSGRSYNEQFFGPGTRLTVL.

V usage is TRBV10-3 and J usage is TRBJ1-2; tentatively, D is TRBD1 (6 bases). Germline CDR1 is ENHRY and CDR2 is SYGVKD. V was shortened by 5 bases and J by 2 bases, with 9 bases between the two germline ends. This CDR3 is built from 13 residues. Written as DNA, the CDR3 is TGTGCCATCAGTTCAGGGGACAACTATGGCTACACCTTC. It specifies CAISSGDNYGYTF.

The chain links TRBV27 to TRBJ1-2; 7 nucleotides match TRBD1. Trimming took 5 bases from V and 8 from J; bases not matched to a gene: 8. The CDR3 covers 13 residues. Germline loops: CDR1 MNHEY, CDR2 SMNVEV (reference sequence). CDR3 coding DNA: TGTGCCAGCAGTGTAGAGGGGGCGCGCGGCTACACCTTC. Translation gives CASSVEGARGYTF.

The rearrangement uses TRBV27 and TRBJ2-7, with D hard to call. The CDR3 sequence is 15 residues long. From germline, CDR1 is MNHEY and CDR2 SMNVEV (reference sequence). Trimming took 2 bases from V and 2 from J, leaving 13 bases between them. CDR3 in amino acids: CASSLAEAPTYEQYF. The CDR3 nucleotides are TGTGCCAGCAGTTTAGCAGAGGCTCCTACCTACGAGCAGTACTTC.

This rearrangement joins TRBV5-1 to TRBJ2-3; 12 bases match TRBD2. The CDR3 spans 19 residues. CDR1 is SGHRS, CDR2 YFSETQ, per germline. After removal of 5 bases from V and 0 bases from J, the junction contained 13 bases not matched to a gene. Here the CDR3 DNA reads TGCGCCAGCAGTTGGCTGTATTTCGGGACTAGCGGGAGCACAGATACGCAGTATTTT. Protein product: CASSWLYFGTSGSTDTQYF.

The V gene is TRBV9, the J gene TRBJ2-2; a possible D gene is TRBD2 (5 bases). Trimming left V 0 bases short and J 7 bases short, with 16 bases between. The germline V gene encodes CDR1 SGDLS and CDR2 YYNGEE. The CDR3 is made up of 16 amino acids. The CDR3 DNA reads TGTGCCAGCAGCGTAGCCCCTCGGGGTGAAAACGGGGAGCTGTTTTTT. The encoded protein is CASSVAPRGENGELFF.

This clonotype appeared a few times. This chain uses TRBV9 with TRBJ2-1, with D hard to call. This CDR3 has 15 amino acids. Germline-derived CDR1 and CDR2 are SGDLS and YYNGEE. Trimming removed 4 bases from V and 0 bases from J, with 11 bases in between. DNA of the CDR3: TGTGCCAGCAGCACCGTTCCGAGCTCCTACAATGAGCAGTTCTTC. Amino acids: CASSTVPSSYNEQFF.

The CDR3 bases are TGTGCCAGCAGCCTACAGCGTCTGGGGAGGGGTAATAATGAGCAGTACTTC. It encodes CASSLQRLGRGNNEQYF. This chain links TRBV4-2 with TRBJ2-7; 7 nucleotides align to TRBD2. After removal of 4 bases from V and 7 bases from J, the junction contained 19 bases not matched to a gene. The length of the CDR3 is 17 residues. CDR1 LGHNA and CDR2 YNFKEQ come from the germline V gene.

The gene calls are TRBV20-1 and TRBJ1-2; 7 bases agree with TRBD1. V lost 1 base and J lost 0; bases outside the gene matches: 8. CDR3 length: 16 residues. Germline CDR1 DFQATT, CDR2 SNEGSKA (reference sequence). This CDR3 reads CSARVDRAVTNYGYTF. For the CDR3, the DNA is TGCAGTGCTAGAGTCGACAGGGCAGTAACTAACTATGGCTACACCTTC.

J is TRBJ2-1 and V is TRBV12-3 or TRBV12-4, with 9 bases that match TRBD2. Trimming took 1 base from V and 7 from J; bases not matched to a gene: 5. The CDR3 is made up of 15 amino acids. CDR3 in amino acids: CASSLGLAGFNEQFF. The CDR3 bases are TGTGCCAGCAGTTTAGGGCTAGCGGGGTTTAATGAGCAGTTCTTC.

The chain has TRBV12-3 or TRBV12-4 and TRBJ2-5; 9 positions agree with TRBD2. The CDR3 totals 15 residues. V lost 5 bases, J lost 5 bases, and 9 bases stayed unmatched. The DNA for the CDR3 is TGTGCCAGCAGTCAAGCGGGGGGACTCTGGGAGACCCAGTACTTC. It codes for CASSQAGGLWETQYF.

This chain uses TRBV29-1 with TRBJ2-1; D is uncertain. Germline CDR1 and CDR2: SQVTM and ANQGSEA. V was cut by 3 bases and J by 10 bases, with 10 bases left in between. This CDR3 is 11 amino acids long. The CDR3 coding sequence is TGCAGCGTTGACTGGGGTTGGGAGCAGTTCTTC. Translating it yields CSVDWGWEQFF.

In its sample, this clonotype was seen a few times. The CDR3 region is CASSKVASGQETQYF. The CDR3, as DNA: TGTGCCAGCAGCAAAGTGGCTAGCGGCCAAGAGACCCAGTACTTC. The V and J genes are TRBV21-1 and TRBJ2-5; the table's TRBD2 call for D was not verified on the DNA. TRBV21-1 corresponds to a pseudogene. The CDR3 has 15 residues.

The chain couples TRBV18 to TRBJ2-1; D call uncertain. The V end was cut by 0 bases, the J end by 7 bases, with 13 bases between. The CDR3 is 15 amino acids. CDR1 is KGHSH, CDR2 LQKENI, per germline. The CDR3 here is CASSPPSTNSNEQFF. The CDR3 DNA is TGTGCCAGCTCACCACCTTCCACCAATAGTAATGAGCAGTTCTTC.

In nucleotides, the CDR3 is TGCAGCGTTGGGTTGCCGGGACTAGACACAGATACGCAGTATTTT. Residues: CSVGLPGLDTDTQYF. This chain connects TRBV29-1 to TRBJ2-3, with 8 bases aligning to TRBD2. The J segment lost 2 bases and the V segment lost 4 bases, leaving 8 bases of the junction unmatched. The CDR3 spans 15 residues. Per germline, CDR1 SQVTM and CDR2 ANQGSEA.